This T cell receptor (beta chain) was sequenced in a study of early T cells in non-severe SARS-CoV-2 infection. TCRdb analysed the 5' RACE reads with MiXCR anew, one entry per CDR3 protein. The sample comprises around 66,000 distinct CDR3 sequences, over 4.5% of which are singletons, and 3% to 4% rests with the top ten. The CDR3 is 14 amino acids. V lost 6 bases, J lost 13 bases, and 24 bases lay in between. Germline loops: CDR1 SNHLY, CDR2 FYNNEI. This clonotype was sampled from an adult who was a healthcare worker with PCR-confirmed SARS-CoV-2 infection or an uninfected control (not recorded which). The J gene is TRBJ1-2, the V gene TRBV2; D remains unclear. The sequencing here drew on whole blood, taken at baseline. The CDR3 spells CASSRALQAGDGTF. The CDR3 DNA is TGTGCCAGCAGCCGAGCGCTCCAGGCGGGTGACGGCACCTTC.